This T cell receptor (beta chain) was documented in a study of blood T cell repertoires in COVID-19 (dated by TCRdb to about 2020). Study-wide context: Samples from collaborators originated in the United States, Italy and Spain and spanned both the acute and convalescent phases of COVID-19. The sample metadata nearly always contained a de-identified subject ID, COVID-19 status, age in years and sex. Deeply sampled blood TCRbeta repertoires from subjects exposed to, actively infected with, or recovered from COVID-19 were included in the dataset. A freely available public database, intended as a resource for researchers studying the immune response to SARS-CoV-2, is where the repertoires were released. Samples were obtained from the ongoing ImmuneRACE study (first 160 participants) and from 1,000 to 1,500 subjects provided by 6 global collaborators. The prospective study material was composed of cDNA or gDNA derived from T cells, B-cell-depleted T cells, or PBMCs. Where available, HLA class I and class II types were obtained from metadata supplied by the sample provider rather than from assay-based typing. General conclusions and limits of the study: How much clinical and demographic metadata was included differed by source and by participant, and the metadata was provided uncurated.

Collaborating institutions collected whole blood in K2EDTA tubes following their own protocols. For TCRbeta analysis, collaborators shipped samples as frozen whole blood, isolated PBMCs, or DNA extracted from either of those sample types. Of note for this clone: It has no known antigen specificity. Per-base quality was not reported, and no clone a single base away is much larger than it.

TCRbeta CDR3 regions were amplified from genomic DNA using the immunoSEQ Assay, a bias-controlled multiplex PCR. The authors processed their data as follows. The number of nucleated cells in each sample was estimated by amplification of reference gene primers within the assay. To quantify the absolute abundance of each unique TCRbeta CDR3 rearrangement, sequence reads were collapsed and filtered. For each sample, productive Simpson clonality was calculated as the square root of Simpson's diversity index over productive rearrangements. Sourced from immuneACCESS, this table was stored by TCRdb with only in-frame sequences that have V and J called. A share of the clones is absent; for the studies checked, an unresolved V gene accounts for under half, and the remainder has no known explanation. V, J and clone size were drawn from that table, and D and trimming were deduced from the DNA. The sample profile shows around 270,000 clones; approximately 90% of them were found once. Around 0.84% of the sample is taken by the ten largest.

CDR1 and CDR2 are read off the germline V gene as SQVTM and ANQGSEA. Deletion took 2 bases off V and 2 bases off J, with a span of 8 bases between the germline ends. The CDR3 runs 13 residues from the cysteine to the phenylalanine. Only CDR3 DNA remains: 39 bases, in frame from the first base. The source material was peripheral blood. The sequence came from a man in his thirties or forties with acute or convalescent COVID-19. Recombination connected TRBV29-1 to TRBJ2-3; possibly the D gene is TRBD2, per 5 matching bases. The CDR3 amino acid sequence is: CSVETGLTDTQYF. The sequenced DNA is TGCAGCGTTGAAACCGGACTCACAGATACGCAGTATTTT.